This is a list of T cell receptor beta chains from one sample in a study of long-term antiretroviral therapy in people with HIV. Repertoires were generated with immunoSEQ multiplex PCR, while TCRdb's copy carries only in-frame clones and drops some. Of just over 20,000 clones in the sample, about 80% were seen once. Here the sequenced sample was unsorted PBMCs, taken 4.1 years after starting antiretroviral therapy. Receptors were obtained from a woman aged 40-49 years with HIV. Each CDR3 is given with its conserved first and last residue. D genes are given only for firm matches. The listing skips clone size in some rows; elsewhere it reads once, few, many or a size class.

TRBV30	TRBJ2-3	few	NA	TGTGCCTGGAAGGTTAGCACAGATACGCAGTATTTT	CAWKVSTDTQYF
TRBV18	TRBJ1-6	NA	TRBD1	TGTGCCAGCTCACGAGGACAGGGCCCCGATAATTCACCCCTCCACTTT	CASSRGQGPDNSPLHF
TRBV6-6	TRBJ2-7	NA	NA	TGTGCCAGCAGTTACTCGCCAGGGTTCGACGAGCAGTACTTC	CASSYSPGFDEQYF
TRBV7-2	TRBJ1-2	NA	TRBD1	TGTGCCAGCAGCTTAGTTCCTTTCCGACAGGGGGGGAGCTATGGCTACACCTTC	CASSLVPFRQGGSYGYTF
TRBV27	TRBJ1-2	NA	NA	TGTGCCAGCAGTCCGGCTCACGATGCCGTCTATGGCTACACCTTC	CASSPAHDAVYGYTF
TRBV19	TRBJ2-2	few	NA	TGTGCCAGTGAGGCAGGAGTGAACACCGGGGAGCTGTTTTTT	CASEAGVNTGELFF
TRBV19	TRBJ2-5	NA	NA	TGTGCCAGTAGTATAGCGCCACCTCCCCAGTACTTC	CASSIAPPPQYF
TRBV7-9	TRBJ2-7	NA	NA	TGTGCCAGCAGCGTTTCCCACGAGCAGTACTTC	CASSVSHEQYF
TRBV6-5	TRBJ1-5	NA	NA	TGTGCCAGCAGTTACGCAGGAGATCAGCCCCAGCATTTT	CASSYAGDQPQHF
TRBV12-5	TRBJ2-5	once	TRBD1	TGTGCTAGTGGCCCTCCGGGACAGGGGGCTGCGGAGACCCAGTACTTC	CASGPPGQGAAETQYF
TRBV11-1	TRBJ2-4	NA	NA	TGTGCCAGCAGGTCAGATTCACAGGGTTCGGCGAAAAACATTCAGTACTTC	CASRSDSQGSAKNIQYF
TRBV7-8	TRBJ2-3	NA	TRBD1	TGTGCCAGCAGCTTATCCCCGACAGGGCTCACCACAGATACGCAGTATTTT	CASSLSPTGLTTDTQYF
TRBV19	TRBJ2-1	few	TRBD2	TGTGCCAGTAGTATCACAGCGGGAGATTTCTACAATGAGCAGTTCTTC	CASSITAGDFYNEQFF
TRBV7-9	TRBJ2-1	NA	NA	TGTGCCAGCACGGGCGATCTCTATGAGCAGTTCTTC	CASTGDLYEQFF
TRBV5-1	TRBJ1-4	NA	TRBD1	TGCGCCAGCAGCTTGGCCGGGACAGGGAACGAAAAACTGTTTTTT	CASSLAGTGNEKLFF
TRBV28	TRBJ1-1	NA	NA	TGTGCCAGCAGCCCCCGGAATCGCGCGGAGAGTGAGATGGGAAGCTTT	CASSPRNRAESEMGSF
TRBV27	TRBJ1-1	NA	NA	TGTGCCAGCAGTTGGGGGGGGCGAAACACTGAAGCTTTCTTT	CASSWGGRNTEAFF
TRBV11-2	TRBJ2-3	NA	TRBD2	TGTGCCAGCAGCTTATTCGTGACTAGCGGGGGGGTGGATACGCAGTATTTT	CASSLFVTSGGVDTQYF
TRBV4-1	TRBJ2-2	NA	NA	TGCGCCAGCAGCCACAGGACGGGTAACACCGGGGAGCTGTTTTTT	CASSHRTGNTGELFF
TRBV19	TRBJ2-1	once	TRBD2	TGTGCCAGTAGATCACAGGGTCTAGCGGGAGGGGGCTCCTACAATGAGCAGTTCTTC	CASRSQGLAGGGSYNEQFF